Presented here are 5 T cell receptor beta chains from one specimen sequenced in a study of blood T cell repertoires in COVID-19. The table came from immunoSEQ multiplex PCR; TCRdb's copy has only in-frame clones and leaves some out. This table has 85,000 to 100,000 clones, about three quarters appearing once. Sequencing was carried out using peripheral blood. The receptors derive from a man aged 45-60 years who had recovered from COVID-19.

This chain uses TRBV11-2 with TRBJ2-7, with 10 positions matching TRBD2. The J segment lost 1 base and the V segment lost 5 bases, leaving 8 bases of the junction unmatched. The CDR3 is 16 amino acids. Germline V gene sequence: CDR1 SGHAT, CDR2 FQNNGV. The CDR3 nucleotides are TGTGCCAGCAGCCCCGCTCCTAGCGGGGGTTCCTACGAGCAGTACTTC. Protein sequence: CASSPAPSGGSYEQYF.

This rearrangement joins TRBV11-3 to TRBJ2-4, with 9 nucleotides matching TRBD2. V lost 1 base and J lost 8; bases outside the gene matches: 12. Germline V CDR1 and CDR2: SGHNT, YENEEA. This CDR3 has 17 residues. The CDR3 coding sequence is TGTGCCAGCAGCTTAGGCGACCGCGCGGGGGGGCCTGACATTCAGTACTTC. It yields the protein CASSLGDRAGGPDIQYF.

CDR3 sequence: CAIRNPSAQGTYNSPLHF. The CDR3 region has the DNA TGTGCCATCAGGAACCCAAGCGCTCAGGGCACCTATAATTCACCCCTCCACTTT. This chain joins TRBV10-3 and TRBJ1-6, with D possibly matching TRBD1 (5 bases). From germline, CDR1 is ENHRY and CDR2 SYGVKD. V lost 6 bases to trimming and J lost 2 bases, with 20 bases between them. CDR3 length: 18 residues.

The V gene is TRBV29-1, the J gene TRBJ2-1; the D gene is possibly TRBD1 (5 bases). V gave up 8 bases and J gave up 6 bases, with 29 bases separating them. This CDR3 comprises 17 residues. Per the germline V gene, CDR1 is SQVTM and CDR2 is ANQGSEA. This CDR3 is CSILRLINPQGGNEQFF. In DNA, the CDR3 is TGCAGCATCCTTAGGCTAATTAACCCCCAGGGCGGCAATGAGCAGTTCTTC.

The chain uses TRBV5-4 and TRBJ1-1; D is possibly TRBD1 (5 bases). The CDR3 extends over 18 amino acids. V lost 0 bases and J lost 0, with 18 bases in between. Germline V gene lookup returns CDR1 SGHNT and CDR2 YYREEE (reference sequence). The CDR3 loop reads CASSLGGRRMLMNTEAFF. The CDR3, as DNA: TGTGCCAGCAGCTTGGGGGGCCGGCGAATGCTTATGAACACTGAAGCTTTCTTT.